Presented here are 15 T cell receptor beta chains from one specimen sequenced in a study of blood T cells in healthy people across ages. Then a second PCR, running about 7 to 11 cycles, was carried out with a sample-barcoded 5' primer and a J-beta primer mix. In TCRdb, the 5' RACE reads were re-called with MiXCR into one record per CDR3 protein. Of 750,000 or so distinct CDR3 sequences in the sample, around 25% were seen once. This sample also appeared in a second study, on T cells of mothers and their children.

Material: blood. Source of these receptors: a boy between 10 and 17 years old in good health.

This clonotype was seen a handful of times. The chain couples TRBV28 to TRBJ2-5; perhaps TRBD1 as D (5 bases). The better agreement between TRBJ2-7 and the DNA end casts doubt on the J call. Germline V gene data show CDR1 as MDHEN and CDR2 as SYDVKM. The CDR3 contains 13 residues. Written as DNA, the CDR3 is TGTGCCAGCAGGGACAACGGCTCCTACGAGCAGTACTTC. It is translated as CASRDNGSYEQYF.

In its sample, this clonotype was seen a few times. The gene calls are TRBV5-1 and TRBJ2-5, with 9 bases aligning to TRBD2. This CDR3 region has 16 residues. V was pared by 4 bases and J by 1 base, with 8 bases of the junction left unmatched. Germline values: CDR1 SGHRS, CDR2 YFSETQ. The CDR3 coding sequence is TGCGCCAGCAGCCCCCCGATAGCGGGAGCCCAAGAGACCCAGTACTTC. Translation gives CASSPPIAGAQETQYF. The variable domain in full, completed from reference TRBV5-1 and TRBJ2-5, reads KAGVTQTPRYLIKTRGQQVTLSCSPISGHRSVSWYQQTPGQGLQFLFEYFSETQRNKGNFPGRFSGRQFSNSRSEMNVSTLELGDSALYLCASSPPIAGAQETQYFGPGTRLLVL.

J is TRBJ1-1 and V is TRBV7-6; D is unresolved. Germline CDR1 and CDR2: SGHVS and FNYEAQ. The CDR3 loop spans 16 amino acids. V was pared by 2 bases and J by 5 bases, with 18 bases between. CDR3 region: CASSLILAGPGTEAFF. Here the CDR3 DNA reads TGTGCCAGCAGCTTAATCCTCGCAGGCCCGGGAACTGAAGCTTTCTTT.

There are a few counts of this clonotype. This chain links TRBV6-6 with TRBJ2-5; D is uncertain. The J call may be mistaken, given a closer DNA end match to TRBJ2-7. Germline values: CDR1 MNHNY, CDR2 SVGAGI (reference sequence). The CDR3 has 13 amino acids. The CDR3, as DNA: TGTGCCAGCAGTAACCCACAACCCTACGAGCAGTACTTC. It encodes CASSNPQPYEQYF.

This clonotype appeared a few times. The chain has TRBV7-9 and TRBJ2-5; D uncertain. V lost 5 bases, J lost 4 bases, and 17 bases lay in between. Germline V gives CDR1 SEHNR, CDR2 FQNEAQ (reference sequence). The CDR3 totals 15 residues. CDR3 sequence: CASSRPSLIGETQYF. In DNA, the CDR3 is TGTGCCAGCAGCCGTCCTTCTTTGATCGGAGAGACCCAGTACTTC.

The V gene is TRBV20-1, the J gene TRBJ2-5, with 13 bases fitting TRBD2. The CDR3 sequence is 15 residues long. V shed 3 bases and J 7 bases; nucleotides not matched to a gene: 8. The germline V gene encodes CDR1 DFQATT and CDR2 SNEGSKA (reference sequence). The CDR3 coding sequence is TGCAGTGCTAGGTCGACTAGCGGGGGGTTCCCGACCCAGTACTTC. It codes for CSARSTSGGFPTQYF.

The V gene is TRBV20-1, the J gene TRBJ2-7; no definite D call. The CDR3 totals 13 residues. Germline CDR1 and CDR2: DFQATT and SNEGSKA (reference sequence). Deletions cut 3 bases from V and 1 base from J, with 10 bases between. CDR3 sequence reads: CSARTKISYEQYF. For the CDR3, the DNA is TGCAGTGCTAGGACCAAAATATCCTACGAGCAGTACTTC.

In this sample, this clonotype turned up a few times. The chain carries TRBV28 and TRBJ2-1; no clear D. Trimming removed 8 bases from V and 0 bases from J, with 11 bases in between. This CDR3 region has 14 residues. The germline CDR1 and CDR2 sequences are MDHEN and SYDVKM. The CDR3 loop reads CASSSRVSYNEQFF. Written as DNA, the CDR3 is TGTGCCAGCTCTAGTCGCGTCTCCTACAATGAGCAGTTCTTC. The entire variable domain, with the rest obtained from reference TRBV28 and TRBJ2-1, is as follows: DVKVTQSSRYLVKRTGEKVFLECVQDMDHENMFWYRQDPGLGLRLIYFSYDVKMKEKGDIPEGYSVSREKKERFSLILESASTNQTSMYLCASSSRVSYNEQFFGPGTRLTVL.

This clonotype was picked up a small number of times. The chain recombines TRBV7-6 with TRBJ2-1; 10 bases fit TRBD2. From germline, CDR1 is SGHVS and CDR2 FNYEAQ. The CDR3 runs to 16 residues. With V trimmed by 2 bases and J by 9 bases, 10 bases remained unmatched. The CDR3 loop is CASSLYLAGEVGEQFF. CDR3 DNA: TGTGCCAGCAGCTTATATCTAGCGGGAGAGGTGGGTGAGCAGTTCTTC.

This rearrangement joins TRBV7-9 to TRBJ2-5; 14 nucleotides agree with TRBD2. From germline, CDR1 is SEHNR and CDR2 FQNEAQ (reference sequence). The CDR3 is 18 residues long. The ends lost 6 bases at V and 5 bases at J; junction bases unmatched: 14. The CDR3 loop is CASRRSGLAGVYGETQYF. The CDR3 DNA follows: TGTGCCAGCAGACGATCGGGACTAGCGGGAGTATATGGGGAGACCCAGTACTTC.

V is TRBV11-2 and J is TRBJ2-5, with 12 bases aligning to TRBD2. The germline V gene has CDR1 SGHAT and CDR2 FQNNGV. The CDR3 consists of 19 residues. The junction had 13 bases not matched to a gene; V was cut back by 5 bases and J by 0 bases. The CDR3 protein is CASSPGTSGRKWYQETQYF. For the CDR3, the DNA is TGTGCCAGCAGCCCCGGCACTAGCGGGAGGAAATGGTACCAAGAGACCCAGTACTTC.

This clonotype appeared once. This clone may be a read error of a much larger clone one base away. The CDR3 carries no conserved terminal phenylalanine or tryptophan, so it likely arises from a read error. V gene TRBV20-1 combines with J gene TRBJ2-4; 11 bases are a match to TRBD2. Unmatched junction bases numbered 4, after V lost 7 bases and J lost 2 bases. Germline V lookup: CDR1 DFQATT, CDR2 SNEGSKA (reference sequence). The CDR3 spans 14 residues. The CDR3 DNA is TGCAGTGGACTAGCGGGAAGGTCCAAAAACATTCAGTACTCC. This translates into CSGLAGRSKNIQYS.

This clonotype came up a few times. The chain couples TRBV4-2 to TRBJ2-1; D remains unclear. V lost 2 bases and J 0 bases, leaving 8 bases between the germline ends. Germline assignment: CDR1 LGHNA and CDR2 YNFKEQ. The CDR3 is 15 residues long. CDR3 sequence: CASSQSVSSYNEQFF. The DNA of the CDR3 is TGTGCCAGCAGCCAATCGGTAAGCTCCTACAATGAGCAGTTCTTC.

The sample holds a few counts of this clonotype. V gene TRBV7-9 combines with J gene TRBJ2-2; 8 bases align to TRBD2. The CDR3 consists of 17 residues. Germline-derived CDR1 and CDR2 are SEHNR and FQNEAQ (reference sequence). The V segment lost 1 base and the J segment 4 bases; nucleotides outside the gene matches: 8. CDR3 DNA sequence: TGTGCCAGCAGCTTAGGTTCGCGGGAGGCGCGCACCGGGGAGCTGTTTTTT. Amino acid sequence: CASSLGSREARTGELFF. Using reference TRBV7-9 and TRBJ2-2 for the parts outside the CDR3, the full variable domain is DTGVSQNPRHKITKRGQNVTFRCDPISEHNRLYWYRQTLGQGPEFLTYFQNEAQLEKSRLLSDRFSAERPKGSFSTLEIQRTEQGDSAMYLCASSLGSREARTGELFFGEGSRLTVL.

The chain recombines TRBV7-2 with TRBJ2-1; TRBD2 agrees at 7 bases. V lost 1 base to trimming and J lost 3 bases; unmatched junction nucleotides: 15. Germline V gives CDR1 SGHTA, CDR2 FQGNSA. The CDR3 covers 19 residues. The DNA for the CDR3 is TGTGCCAGCAGCTTAGGCCCTCTCTACCTACTAGCGTTCTACAATGAGCAGTTCTTC. Protein sequence: CASSLGPLYLLAFYNEQFF.